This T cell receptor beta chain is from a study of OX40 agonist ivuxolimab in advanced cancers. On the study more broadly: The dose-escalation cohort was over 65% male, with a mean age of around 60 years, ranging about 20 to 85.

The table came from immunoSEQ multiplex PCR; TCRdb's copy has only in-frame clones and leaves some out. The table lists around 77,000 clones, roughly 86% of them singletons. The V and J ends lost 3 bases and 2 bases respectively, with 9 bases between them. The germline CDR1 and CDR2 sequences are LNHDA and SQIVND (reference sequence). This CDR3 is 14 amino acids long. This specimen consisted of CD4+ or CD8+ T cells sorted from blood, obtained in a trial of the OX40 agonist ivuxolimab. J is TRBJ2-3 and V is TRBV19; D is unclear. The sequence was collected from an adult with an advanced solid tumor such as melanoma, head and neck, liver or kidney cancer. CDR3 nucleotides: TGTGCCAGTAGTATCGACGCCTTCACAGATACGCAGTATTTT. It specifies CASSIDAFTDTQYF.